These T cell receptor beta chains were read from a single sample in a study of CD8 T cells in ankylosing spondylitis. TCRdb passed the 5' RACE reads through MiXCR, listing each CDR3 protein once. The sample yields around 180,000 distinct CDR3 sequences, approximately 18% seen once. Material for sequencing was blood, either unsorted or a sorted T cell fraction (not recorded which). The receptors stem from a male donor between 5 and 35 years old with ankylosing spondylitis or in good health (not recorded which). The CDR3 runs from the conserved cysteine through the conserved F or W. A D gene is named only where the DNA matches it firmly. Rows may omit the clone size; those that give it use once, few, many or a size class.

>NA|TRBV12-3/TRBV12-4|TRBJ2-1|many
CASSLAVTNSFNNEQFF
TGTGCCAGCAGTTTAGCAGTGACTAACTCCTTTAACAATGAGCAGTTCTTC
>NA|TRBV7-2|TRBJ2-7|many
CASSLVSPGEQYF
TGTGCCAGCAGCTTAGTTTCCCCGGGCGAGCAGTACTTC
>NA|TRBV14|TRBJ1-1|many
CASSQTYGGTEAFF
TGTGCCAGCAGCCAAACTTACGGGGGGACTGAAGCTTTCTTT
>NA|TRBV9|TRBJ2-1|many
CASSPPKPLALNEQFF
TGTGCCAGCAGCCCCCCCAAACCCCTCGCCCTTAATGAGCAGTTCTTC
>TRBD2|TRBV11-3|TRBJ2-1|many
CASSPREGRGDEQFF
TGTGCCAGCAGCCCACGGGAGGGCCGGGGGGATGAGCAGTTCTTC
>TRBD1|TRBV12-3/TRBV12-4|TRBJ2-4|many
CASSSRTGNIQYF
TGTGCCAGCAGTTCTAGGACAGGCAACATTCAGTACTTC
>NA|TRBV27|TRBJ2-7|many
CASSLISGQGIYEQYF
TGTGCCAGCAGTTTAATCTCGGGGCAGGGGATTTACGAGCAGTACTTC
>TRBD2|TRBV7-9|TRBJ2-2|NA
CASSLESLAVGELFF
TGTGCCAGCAGCTTAGAGTCACTAGCGGTCGGGGAGCTGTTTTTT
>TRBD2|TRBV7-6|TRBJ2-5|many
CASRSLAGVGETQYF
TGTGCCAGCAGATCCCTAGCGGGAGTTGGCGAGACCCAGTACTTC
>NA|TRBV12-3/TRBV12-4|TRBJ1-1|many
CASSLKSNTEAFF
TGTGCCAGCAGTTTGAAATCGAACACTGAAGCTTTCTTT
>TRBD2|TRBV20-1|TRBJ2-2|many
CSARSWLAANTGELFF
TGCAGTGCTAGAAGCTGGCTAGCGGCGAACACCGGGGAGCTGTTTTTT
>NA|TRBV20-1|TRBJ1-4|many
CSARVGPQGGKLFF
TGCAGTGCTAGAGTTGGGCCTCAGGGAGGGAAACTGTTTTTT
>NA|TRBV29-1|TRBJ2-3|few
CSVGRGGDTQYF
TGCAGCGTTGGGCGGGGAGGAGATACGCAGTATTTT
>TRBD2|TRBV7-3|TRBJ2-3|many
CASSPYSTSGPDTQYF
TGTGCCAGCAGCCCCTATTCGACTAGCGGGCCAGATACGCAGTATTTT
>TRBD2|TRBV5-1|TRBJ2-2|many
CASSQGLAGFVGELFF
TGCGCCAGCAGCCAGGGACTAGCGGGATTCGTCGGGGAGCTGTTTTTT
>NA|TRBV6-2/TRBV6-3|TRBJ2-5|NA
CASSYSVTGPTQYF
TGTGCCAGCAGTTACTCGGTTACAGGGCCTACCCAGTACTTC
>NA|TRBV12-3/TRBV12-4|TRBJ1-5|many
CASSPVNRSQPQHF
TGTGCCAGCAGTCCCGTTAACAGGAGCCAGCCCCAGCATTTT
>TRBD1|TRBV2|TRBJ1-1|many
CASSERQGATEAFF
TGTGCCAGCAGTGAGAGACAGGGGGCTACTGAAGCTTTCTTT
>TRBD1|TRBV27|TRBJ2-6|many
CASRPRDRGLAGANVLTF
TGTGCCAGCCGCCCCCGGGACAGGGGATTGGCTGGGGCCAACGTCCTGACTTTC
>NA|TRBV4-1|TRBJ2-1|many
CASSQDRAYSNEQFF
TGCGCCAGCAGCCAAGACAGAGCTTATAGCAATGAGCAGTTCTTC
>NA|TRBV6-5|TRBJ2-1|many
CASSYSPAGSTDEQFF
TGTGCCAGCAGTTACTCTCCGGCAGGGTCTACCGATGAGCAGTTCTTC
>TRBD1|TRBV14|TRBJ1-5|many
CASSQGTGGSQPQHF
TGTGCCAGCAGCCAAGGAACAGGGGGTAGCCAGCCCCAGCATTTT
>TRBD1|TRBV5-1|TRBJ2-2|many
CASSLRDSNTGELFF
TGCGCCAGCAGCCTCCGGGACAGCAACACCGGGGAGCTGTTTTTT
>TRBD2|TRBV13|TRBJ2-2|many
CASSLEPAGYTGELFF
TGTGCCAGCAGCTTAGAGCCAGCGGGATACACCGGGGAGCTGTTTTTT
>NA|TRBV7-8|TRBJ2-7|many
CASSPSRGLGEQYF
TGTGCCAGCAGCCCAAGCCGGGGACTGGGCGAGCAGTACTTC
>TRBD1|TRBV10-2|TRBJ2-5|NA
CASSSRGPAPQETQYF
TGCGCCAGCAGTTCCAGGGGGCCCGCACCCCAAGAGACCCAGTACTTC
>TRBD1|TRBV20-1|TRBJ2-3|many
CSAREGTGTDTQYF
TGCAGTGCTAGGGAGGGGACAGGGACAGATACGCAGTATTTT
>NA|TRBV12-3/TRBV12-4|TRBJ2-2|many
CASSPGTLSSTGELFF
TGTGCCAGCAGTCCGGGGACTCTTAGTTCGACCGGGGAGCTGTTTTTT
>TRBD2|TRBV4-1|TRBJ2-3|many
CASREASGRSKGLTDTQYF
TGCGCCAGCAGGGAGGCTAGCGGGAGGTCGAAGGGACTCACAGATACGCAGTATTTT
>NA|TRBV19|TRBJ1-3|many
CATTDHGSGNTIYF
TGTGCCACTACGGATCACGGCTCTGGAAACACCATATATTTT
>TRBD2|TRBV5-1|TRBJ2-1|many
CASSLVLAGNNEQFF
TGCGCCAGCAGCTTGGTTCTAGCGGGGAACAATGAGCAGTTCTTC
>NA|TRBV4-3|TRBJ2-3|many
CASSQEAPRVPDTQYF
TGCGCCAGCAGCCAAGAAGCCCCAAGGGTCCCTGATACGCAGTATTTT
>NA|TRBV5-4|TRBJ2-1|NA
CASTSGQTYNEQFF
TGTGCCAGTACCTCGGGGCAGACCTACAATGAGCAGTTCTTC
>NA|TRBV5-1|TRBJ2-7|many
CASSSRGSDYEQYF
TGCGCCAGCAGCTCCAGGGGCAGTGACTACGAGCAGTACTTC
>NA|TRBV14|TRBJ2-7|NA
CASSQALAVSEQYF
TGTGCCAGCAGCCAAGCACTAGCCGTCTCCGAGCAGTACTTC
>TRBD2|TRBV5-1|TRBJ2-3|many
CASSPSGRGVTQYF
TGCGCCAGCAGCCCTTCGGGACGGGGGGTTACGCAGTATTTT
>TRBD1|TRBV6-6|TRBJ2-5|many
CASSAGQGGTQYF
TGTGCCAGCAGTGCGGGACAGGGGGGGACCCAGTACTTC
>NA|TRBV9|TRBJ1-1|NA
CASSQNFMNTEAFF
TGTGCCAGCAGCCAAAATTTCATGAACACTGAAGCTTTCTTT
>TRBD2|TRBV7-2|TRBJ2-3|many
CASSFSGKDTQYF
TGTGCCAGCAGCTTTAGCGGGAAAGATACGCAGTATTTT
>NA|TRBV29-1|TRBJ2-2|NA
CSVVRLNTGELFF
TGCAGCGTTGTGCGGTTGAACACCGGGGAGCTGTTTTTT
>NA|TRBV27|TRBJ2-3|NA
CASSPRPRGTDTQYF
TGTGCCAGCAGTCCCCGCCCCAGGGGCACAGATACGCAGTATTTT
>TRBD1|TRBV19|TRBJ1-4|NA
CASSPRAGGGEKLFF
TGTGCCAGTAGTCCCCGGGCAGGGGGTGGTGAAAAACTGTTTTTT
>NA|TRBV7-9|TRBJ2-7|NA
CASSLKGRYEQYF
TGTGCCAGCAGCTTAAAGGGGCGCTACGAGCAGTACTTC
>NA|TRBV6-1|TRBJ1-1|many
CASSELRLLAFF
TGTGCCAGCAGTGAACTTCGCTTACTAGCTTTCTTT
>NA|TRBV6-6|TRBJ1-6|few
CASSILLGPYSPLHF
TGTGCCAGCAGCATCCTGCTGGGGCCATATTCACCCCTCCACTTT
>TRBD1|TRBV12-3/TRBV12-4|TRBJ2-4|many
CASSPGGNIQYF
TGTGCCAGCTCGCCAGGGGGAAACATTCAGTACTTC
>NA|TRBV30|TRBJ2-2|many
CAWSWATHTGELFF
TGTGCCTGGAGTTGGGCGACTCACACCGGGGAGCTGTTTTTT
>NA|TRBV5-1|TRBJ2-7|many
CASSSDGYEQYF
TGCGCCAGCAGCTCAGACGGATACGAGCAGTACTTC
>TRBD1|TRBV7-6|TRBJ2-3|NA
CASSPQYSGQGNADTQYF
TGTGCCAGCAGCCCGCAGTATTCGGGACAGGGGAATGCCGATACGCAGTATTTT
>NA|TRBV4-2|TRBJ1-5|many
CASSQDRSSWQPQHF
TGTGCCAGCAGCCAGGACCGTTCGTCATGGCAGCCCCAGCATTTT
>TRBD1|TRBV5-1|TRBJ2-2|once
CASSFGTGAGELFF
TGCGCCAGCAGCTTCGGGACAGGGGCCGGGGAGCTGTTTTTT
>TRBD1|TRBV29-1|TRBJ1-2|NA
CSVETQGVNGYTF
TGCAGCGTTGAAACCCAGGGGGTGAATGGCTACACCTTC
>NA|TRBV5-1|TRBJ2-3|many
CASSLGYSSDTQYF
TGCGCCAGCAGCTTAGGGTATTCTAGCGATACGCAGTATTTT
>NA|TRBV12-3/TRBV12-4|TRBJ1-5|many
CASSYEGNQPQHF
TGTGCCAGCAGTTATGAGGGCAATCAGCCCCAGCATTTT
>TRBD2|TRBV11-3|TRBJ2-2|NA
CASGLAGGFTGELFF
TGTGCCAGCGGTCTAGCGGGAGGCTTCACCGGGGAGCTGTTTTTT
>NA|TRBV12-3/TRBV12-4|TRBJ2-5|few
CAASSFTGQKETQYF
TGTGCCGCCTCTTCCTTTACAGGGCAGAAGGAGACCCAGTACTTC
>NA|TRBV27|TRBJ1-5|many
CASRGYSNQPQHF
TGTGCCAGCAGGGGGTATAGCAATCAGCCCCAGCATTTT
>NA|TRBV18|TRBJ1-5|many
CASSPQAPGPQHF
TGTGCCAGCTCACCACAGGCTCCCGGGCCCCAGCATTTT
>TRBD1|TRBV6-6|TRBJ1-2|many
CASSLQGRDGYTF
TGTGCCAGCAGTTTACAGGGGAGAGATGGCTACACCTTC